The clone carrying this TCR beta chain has a handful of counts. This specimen comes from a study of T cells in Graves' hyperthyroidism and ophthalmopathy. The V gene lost 7 bases and the J gene lost 3 bases, with 17 bases spanning the gap. The CDR3 covers 15 residues. What was amplified from RNA transcripts were TCR beta CDR3 regions. HTBI primers were the set used in a first-round RT-PCR of the TCR CDR3. TCRdb reprocessed the multiplex PCR reads via MiXCR and lists one record per CDR3 protein. The profile shows 550,000 to 800,000 distinct CDR3 sequences, roughly 17% of them singletons. The chain couples TRBV12-3 or TRBV12-4 to TRBJ2-3; D remains unclear. This TCR came from a man aged 45-65 years with Graves' hyperthyroidism. What was sequenced was blood. The CDR3 region has the DNA TGTGCCAGCAATTTGTCCGGGCATCAAACAGATACGCAGTATTTT. This translates into CASNLSGHQTDTQYF.